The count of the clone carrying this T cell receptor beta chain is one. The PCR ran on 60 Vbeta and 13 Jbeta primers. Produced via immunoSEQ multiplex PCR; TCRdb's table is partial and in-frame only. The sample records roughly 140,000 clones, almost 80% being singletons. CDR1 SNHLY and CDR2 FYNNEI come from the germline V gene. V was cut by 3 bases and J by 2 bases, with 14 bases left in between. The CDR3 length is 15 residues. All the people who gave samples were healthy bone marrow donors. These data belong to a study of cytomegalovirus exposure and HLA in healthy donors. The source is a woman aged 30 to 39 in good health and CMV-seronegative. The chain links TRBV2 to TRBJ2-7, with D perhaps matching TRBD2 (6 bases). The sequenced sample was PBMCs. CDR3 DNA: TGTGCCAGCAGTGATTGGGGACTTCTTACCTACGAGCAGTACTTC. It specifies CASSDWGLLTYEQYF. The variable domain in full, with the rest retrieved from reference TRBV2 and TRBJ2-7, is EPEVTQTPSHQVTQMGQEVILRCVPISNHLYFYWYRQILGQKVEFLVSFYNNEISEKSEIFDDQFSVERPDGSNFTLKIRSTKLEDSAMYFCASSDWGLLTYEQYFGPGTRLTVT.